This T cell receptor beta chain was sequenced in a study of CD8 T cells in ankylosing spondylitis. Study-wide findings and caveats: Disease-associated clones were CD8+ and fairly uncommon in peripheral blood. Reports say disease-linked clones showed up significantly more in matched ankylosing spondylitis synovial fluid. Characteristic, it appeared, of ankylosing spondylitis blood was a TCR beta motif of eight highly homologous variants.

The CDR3 contains 13 residues. V lost 10 bases to trimming and J lost 0 bases, with 11 bases between them. Germline V gives CDR1 SGHDT, CDR2 YYEEEE. Many counts were recorded for this clonotype. Its cognate antigen is unknown. Each TCR beta library was made by quantitative 5'-RACE that incorporated molecular barcodes. One entry per CDR3 protein results from TCRdb running MiXCR on the 5' RACE reads. The sample carries over 100,000 distinct CDR3 sequences, about 6.4% recorded once. The clonotype was recovered from a male donor with ankylosing spondylitis or in good health (not recorded which). The sample was blood, either unsorted or a sorted T cell fraction (not recorded which). The chain carries TRBV5-6 and TRBJ2-4, with D unresolved. The CDR3 reads CAGKELAKNIQYF. For the CDR3, the DNA is TGTGCCGGAAAGGAGTTAGCCAAAAACATTCAGTACTTC. Full variable domain (remainder filled in from reference TRBV5-6 and TRBJ2-4): DAGVTQSPTHLIKTRGQQVTLRCSPKSGHDTVSWYQQALGQGPQFIFQYYEEEERQRGNFPDRFSGHQFPNYSSELNVNALLLGDSALYLCAGKELAKNIQYFGAGTRLSVL.